This T cell receptor (beta chain) originates from a study of CD8 T cells in ankylosing spondylitis. Study-level points and caveats: Disease-associated clones were reportedly significantly overrepresented in matched ankylosing spondylitis synovial fluid. Clones linked to disease, bearing a CD8+ phenotype, were relatively rare in peripheral blood. Among TCR beta sequences, a motif of roughly 8 highly homologous variants appeared characteristic of ankylosing spondylitis blood.

This clonotype was recorded many times. Its cognate antigen is unknown. Germline V lookup: CDR1 SGDLS, CDR2 YYNGEE. The CDR3 covers 18 residues. Trimming at V came to 4 bases and at J to 1 base, leaving 13 bases not matched to a gene. In making TCR beta libraries, quantitative 5'-RACE with molecular barcodes was used. TCRdb re-analysed the 5' RACE reads in MiXCR, keeping a single row per CDR3 protein. The sample has tens of thousands of distinct CDR3 sequences, over 2.5% seen once. The V call is TRBV9, the J call TRBJ2-3, with 9 bases aligning to TRBD1. Sequenced input: blood, either unsorted or a sorted T cell fraction (not recorded which). The receptor's source is a male donor with ankylosing spondylitis or in good health (not recorded which). In DNA, the CDR3 is TGTGCCAGCAGCCTTTTTGGACTTGGACAGGGGCGCACAGATACGCAGTATTTT. This gives the protein CASSLFGLGQGRTDTQYF.